This record looks at one T cell receptor beta chain sequence and its context. TCRbeta library construction was performed incorporating unique molecular identifiers. One entry per CDR3 protein results from TCRdb running MiXCR on the PCR reads. The sample lists about 250,000 distinct CDR3 sequences; roughly a quarter were seen once. Per the germline V gene, CDR1 is LGHNA and CDR2 is YNFKEQ. V lost 0 bases to trimming and J lost 10 bases; unmatched junction nucleotides: 6. The CDR3 contains 14 residues. These data belong to a study of T-cell reconstitution after alpha-beta-depleted transplantation in children.

The genes are TRBV4-2 and TRBJ2-1; 7 bases are a match to TRBD2. Sequenced material: PBMCs, mostly from graft donor cells, taken 360 days after TCRalphabeta/CD19-depleted stem cell transplant. The TCR originated in a female patient aged 2-15 years who had a stem cell transplant for congenital amegakaryocytic thrombocytopenia, so the T cells may come from the graft donor. CDR3 in amino acids: CASSQDRREWEQFF. The CDR3 DNA sequence: TGTGCCAGCAGCCAAGATAGGCGGGAGTGGGAGCAGTTCTTC.